This T cell receptor beta chain emerged from a study of T cell repertoires in cytomegalovirus infection. About the research overall: Indicated by public TCR beta signatures were CMV infection and matching HLA type.

Using its own MiXCR run on the reads, TCRdb lists one record per CDR3 protein. The table includes some 560,000 distinct CDR3 sequences, around 40% detected once. The CDR3 extends over 16 amino acids. Trimming took off 0 bases at V and 4 bases at J, with 13 bases between the two ends. Germline V gives CDR1 MNHEY, CDR2 SVGEGT. On this clonotype: Its cognate antigen is unknown.

Overall study findings and caveats: The ex vivo response showed dominance by HLA-C-restricted CMV-specific TCR beta clonotypes.

Sequencing used cultured PBMCs, obtained from culture after CMV antigen stimulation. The origin of this receptor is a human donor in good health (CMV status not recorded). Some clones in this sample may be carry-over from other donors' samples. The chain couples TRBV6-2 or TRBV6-3 to TRBJ2-1; D is possibly TRBD2 (6 bases). This chain's CDR3 is CASSYSPGEGYNEQFF. In nucleotides, the CDR3 is TGTGCCAGCAGTTACTCCCCGGGAGAGGGTTACAATGAGCAGTTCTTC.